The rows below give T cell receptor beta chains drawn from one sample of a study of beta chain features in type 1 diabetes. TCRdb's table, derived via immunoSEQ multiplex PCR, lists solely in-frame clones and lacks some. The sample contains about 640,000 clones, about an eighth of which appear only once. Sequenced material: naive CD4+ T cells from blood. Every receptor here comes from a young man with type 1 diabetes. Each CDR3 is given with its conserved first and last residue. The D gene is left open where the match is weak. The size of a clone is reported for some rows only, either as once, few or many, or as a class for expanded clones.

>TRBJ1-6|TRBD1|TRBV27|15|few
CASSLKTGRNSPLHF
TGTGCCAGCAGTTTAAAGACAGGGAGGAATTCACCCCTCCACTTT
>TRBJ1-5|-|TRBV29-1|13|-
CSVGWGLNQPQHF
TGCAGCGTTGGGTGGGGGCTCAATCAGCCCCAGCATTTT
>TRBJ1-6|-|TRBV18|13|-
CASSPGQTFPLHF
TGTGCCAGCTCACCCGGACAGACTTTCCCCCTCCACTTT
>TRBJ1-5|-|TRBV20-1|11|few
CSASGDQPQHF
TGCAGTGCTAGTGGAGATCAGCCCCAGCATTTT
>TRBJ1-6|TRBD1|TRBV28|15|few
CASSLLQGNNSPLHF
TGTGCCAGCAGTTTACTACAGGGGAATAATTCACCCCTCCACTTT
>TRBJ2-7|TRBD1|TRBV19|14|few
CASSPTGVIYEQYF
TGTGCCAGTAGCCCGACAGGGGTAATCTACGAGCAGTACTTC
>TRBJ1-2|-|TRBV29-1|11|-
CSTWENYGYTF
TGCAGCACATGGGAGAACTACGGCTACACCTTC
>TRBJ2-1|-|TRBV4-2|13|-
CASSQDNVNEQFF
TGTGCCAGCAGCCAAGATAACGTAAATGAGCAGTTCTTC
>TRBJ1-2|-|TRBV9|12|few
CASSVDNYGYTF
TGTGCCAGCAGCGTGGATAACTATGGCTACACCTTC
>TRBJ2-2|TRBD1|TRBV2|13|few
CASSWDSSGELFF
TGTGCCAGCAGTTGGGACAGCTCCGGGGAGCTGTTTTTT
>TRBJ2-2|-|TRBV28|17|-
CASRPGTLPPRTGELFF
TGTGCCAGCAGGCCTGGGACGTTACCCCCAAGGACCGGGGAGCTGTTTTTT
>TRBJ1-5|-|TRBV6-4|13|-
CASSAQFNQPQHF
TGTGCCAGCAGTGCACAGTTTAATCAGCCCCAGCATTTT
>TRBJ1-2|TRBD1|TRBV20-1|11|-
CSTTGGFGYTF
TGCAGTACTACAGGGGGCTTTGGCTACACCTTC
>TRBJ2-3|-|TRBV2|16|few
CASSQNEITSTDTQYF
TGTGCCAGCAGTCAGAACGAGATTACTAGCACAGATACGCAGTATTTT
>TRBJ2-1|TRBD1|TRBV9|16|-
CASSARDRVTYNEQFF
TGTGCCAGCAGCGCGCGGGACAGGGTAACCTACAATGAGCAGTTCTTC
>TRBJ2-5|-|TRBV29-1|12|few
CSVRVFQETQYF
TGCAGCGTAAGGGTTTTCCAAGAGACCCAGTACTTC
>TRBJ2-7|TRBD2|TRBV5-1|15|-
CASSLSSGVSYEQYF
TGCGCCAGCAGCTTGTCTAGCGGGGTCTCCTACGAGCAGTACTTC
>TRBJ2-1|-|TRBV5-1|15|few
CASSPERNRDNEQFF
TGCGCCAGCAGCCCCGAACGAAACAGGGACAATGAGCAGTTCTTC
>TRBJ2-5|-|TRBV4-3|16|few
CASSQGANPIGETQYF
TGCGCCAGCAGCCAAGGAGCGAACCCCATAGGGGAGACCCAGTACTTC
>TRBJ1-2|TRBD1|TRBV11-2|15|-
CASSILDRSGYGYTF
TGTGCCAGCAGCATCCTGGACAGGTCCGGCTATGGCTACACCTTC
>TRBJ1-2|TRBD1|TRBV4-2|16|few
CASSQRTGSGDYGYTF
TGTGCCAGCAGCCAGAGGACAGGATCCGGGGACTATGGCTACACCTTC
>TRBJ2-3|-|TRBV29-1|15|-
CSVERTTPSTDTQYF
TGCAGCGTGGAAAGGACAACTCCTAGCACAGATACGCAGTATTTT
>TRBJ1-4|-|TRBV6-5|14|-
CATRGGATNEKLFF
TGTGCCACCCGAGGGGGGGCAACTAATGAAAAACTGTTTTTT
>TRBJ1-1|TRBD1|TRBV13|19|-
CASSSWPGQGAGANTEAFF
TGTGCCAGCAGCTCTTGGCCCGGACAGGGGGCCGGGGCGAACACTGAAGCTTTCTTT
>TRBJ2-1|-|TRBV4-3|16|-
CASSQATGYSYNEQFF
TGCGCCAGCAGCCAAGCGACTGGATACTCCTACAATGAGCAGTTCTTC
>TRBJ1-4|TRBD1|TRBV7-2|16|-
CASSPWTGLTNEKLFF
TGTGCCAGCAGCCCCTGGACAGGTCTCACTAATGAAAAACTGTTTTTT
>TRBJ2-3|TRBD1|TRBV7-8|14|-
CASTRTGILDTQYF
TGTGCCAGCACCAGGACAGGGATCTTGGATACGCAGTATTTT
>TRBJ1-3|TRBD1|TRBV4-3|16|few
CASSQDPGQPGNTIYF
TGCGCCAGCAGCCAAGATCCGGGACAGCCTGGAAACACCATATATTTT
>TRBJ2-3|TRBD1|TRBV6-5|15|few
CASSLLTGLADTQYF
TGTGCCAGCAGTCTTCTGACAGGGCTCGCAGATACGCAGTATTTT
>TRBJ2-2|-|TRBV4-3|13|few
CASSRNRVGELFF
TGCGCCAGCAGCCGTAACAGGGTCGGGGAGCTGTTTTTT
>TRBJ2-7|-|TRBV28|15|-
CASSLSGTGTYEQYF
TGTGCCAGCAGTTTATCCGGGACTGGAACCTACGAGCAGTACTTC
>TRBJ1-6|TRBD1|TRBV4-3|16|-
CASSQDGAGGNSPLHF
TGCGCCAGCAGCCAAGATGGGGCAGGGGGGAATTCACCCCTCCACTTT
>TRBJ2-3|TRBD2|TRBV7-2|14|-
CASKTSGGADTQYF
TGTGCCAGCAAGACTAGCGGGGGCGCAGATACGCAGTATTTT
>TRBJ2-1|-|TRBV7-9|14|few
CASRSQAAHNEQFF
TGTGCCAGCCGCTCGCAAGCGGCTCACAATGAGCAGTTCTTC
>TRBJ2-5|-|TRBV5-1|12|few
CASSQSQETQYF
TGCGCCAGCAGCCAATCCCAAGAGACCCAGTACTTC
>TRBJ1-6|-|TRBV6-6|11|few
CASSSNSPLHF
TGTGCCAGCAGTTCCAATTCACCCCTCCACTTT
>TRBJ1-2|-|TRBV5-1|15|few
CASSSTLGSQIGYTF
TGCGCCAGCAGCTCTACATTAGGCAGTCAGATCGGCTACACCTTC
>TRBJ2-3|TRBD2|TRBV9|14|-
CASSVTSGSDTQYF
TGTGCCAGCAGCGTGACTAGCGGCTCAGATACGCAGTATTTT
>TRBJ2-3|-|TRBV30|14|few
CAWSGRGPADTQYF
TGTGCCTGGAGCGGGAGGGGGCCTGCAGATACGCAGTATTTT
>TRBJ2-2|-|TRBV7-2|13|-
CASSSRIFGELFF
TGTGCCAGCAGCTCCCGGATTTTCGGGGAGCTGTTTTTT
>TRBJ1-2|-|TRBV7-2|13|-
CASSFSGEYGYTF
TGTGCCAGCAGCTTCTCAGGGGAGTATGGCTACACCTTC
>TRBJ2-2|-|TRBV7-9|12|-
CASSSQGFKLFF
TGTGCCAGCAGCTCACAGGGTTTTAAGCTGTTTTTT
>TRBJ2-5|-|TRBV27|15|-
CASGRGTRAWETQYF
TGTGCCAGTGGACGCGGGACTCGGGCGTGGGAGACCCAGTACTTC
>TRBJ2-5|-|TRBV7-2|10|few
CASSLPPQYF
TGTGCCAGCAGCTTACCCCCTCAGTACTTC
>TRBJ1-2|-|TRBV29-1|13|few
CSVTSRGVAGYTF
TGCAGCGTCACCAGCCGGGGGGTTGCCGGCTACACCTTC